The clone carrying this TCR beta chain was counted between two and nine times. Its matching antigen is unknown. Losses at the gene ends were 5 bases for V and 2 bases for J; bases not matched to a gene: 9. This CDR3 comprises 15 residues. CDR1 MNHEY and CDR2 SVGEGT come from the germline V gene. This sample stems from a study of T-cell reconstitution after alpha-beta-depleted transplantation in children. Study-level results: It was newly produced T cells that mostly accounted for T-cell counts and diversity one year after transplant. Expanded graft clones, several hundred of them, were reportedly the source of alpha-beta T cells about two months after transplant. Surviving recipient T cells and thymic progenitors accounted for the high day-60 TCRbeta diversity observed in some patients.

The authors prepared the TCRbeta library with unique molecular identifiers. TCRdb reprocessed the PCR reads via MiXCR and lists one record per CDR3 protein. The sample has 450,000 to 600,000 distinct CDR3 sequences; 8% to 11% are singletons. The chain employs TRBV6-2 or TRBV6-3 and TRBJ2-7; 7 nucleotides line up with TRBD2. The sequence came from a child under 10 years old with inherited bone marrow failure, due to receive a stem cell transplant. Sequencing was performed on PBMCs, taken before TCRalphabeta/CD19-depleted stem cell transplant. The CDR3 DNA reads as TGTGCCAGCAGTAACATAGGGACTACAGCCTACGAGCAGTACTTC. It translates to CASSNIGTTAYEQYF.